The table lists the clone carrying this TCR beta chain with a count of one. Its antigen is still unknown. The data were obtained in a study of T cell responses to AZD1222 COVID-19 vaccine. Profiling relied on immunoSEQ multiplex PCR, and the TCRdb table lists in-frame clones only, not all of them. The sample has about 87,000 clones, almost 90% seen once. Whole-study results and caveats: Spike-spanning, vaccine-associated CD4 TCRs were dominant at 160-218 and 743-854. Once two AZD1222 doses were given, Spike-specific TCR breadth and depth went up. Females made up more of the donors, who were largely white British, and clonal diversity may have come out too low. Repertoires were collected only later (after the peak T cell response had occurred).

The CDR3 totals 14 residues. Trimming at V came to 7 bases and at J to 6 bases, leaving 13 bases not matched to a gene. CDR1 and CDR2 (germline): GTSNPN, SVGIG (reference sequence). V is TRBV30 and J is TRBJ2-7; 9 positions match TRBD1. The source of this sequence is an adult in good health. The material was peripheral blood, obtained on day 0 of AZD1222 vaccination. CDR3 sequence: CALTGGTRYGEQYF. In nucleotides, the CDR3 is TGTGCCTTGACAGGGGGTACTCGTTATGGCGAGCAGTACTTC.